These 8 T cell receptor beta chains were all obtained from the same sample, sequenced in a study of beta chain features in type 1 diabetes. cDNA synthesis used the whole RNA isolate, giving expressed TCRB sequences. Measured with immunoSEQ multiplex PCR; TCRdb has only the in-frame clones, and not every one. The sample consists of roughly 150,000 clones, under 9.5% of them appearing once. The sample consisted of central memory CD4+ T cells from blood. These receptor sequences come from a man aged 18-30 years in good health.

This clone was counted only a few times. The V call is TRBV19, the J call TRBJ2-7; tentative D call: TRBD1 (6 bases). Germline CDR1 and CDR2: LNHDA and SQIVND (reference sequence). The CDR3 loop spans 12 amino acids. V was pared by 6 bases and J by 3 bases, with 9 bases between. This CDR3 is CASSGQHYEQYF. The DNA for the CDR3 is TGTGCCAGTAGCGGACAGCACTACGAGCAGTACTTC.

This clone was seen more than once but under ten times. The CDR3 is CASSRENTGELFF. The DNA for the CDR3 is TGTGCCAGTAGTCGAGAGAACACCGGGGAGCTGTTTTTT. This chain uses TRBV19 with TRBJ2-2; no firm D call. The CDR3 has 13 residues. The V end was cut by 5 bases, the J end by 1 base, with 5 bases between. Looked up from germline, CDR1 is LNHDA and CDR2 is SQIVND (reference sequence).

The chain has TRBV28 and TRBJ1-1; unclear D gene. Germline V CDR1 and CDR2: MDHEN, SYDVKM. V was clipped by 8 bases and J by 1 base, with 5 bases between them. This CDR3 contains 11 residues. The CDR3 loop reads CASYRNTEAFF. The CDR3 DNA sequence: TGTGCCAGCTACAGGAACACTGAAGCTTTCTTT.

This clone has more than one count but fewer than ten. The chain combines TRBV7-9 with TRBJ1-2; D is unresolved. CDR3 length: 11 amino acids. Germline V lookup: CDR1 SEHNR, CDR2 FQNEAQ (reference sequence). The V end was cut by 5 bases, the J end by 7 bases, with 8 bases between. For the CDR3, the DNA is TGTGCCAGCAGCGAAGTGAGTGGCTACACCTTC. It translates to CASSEVSGYTF.

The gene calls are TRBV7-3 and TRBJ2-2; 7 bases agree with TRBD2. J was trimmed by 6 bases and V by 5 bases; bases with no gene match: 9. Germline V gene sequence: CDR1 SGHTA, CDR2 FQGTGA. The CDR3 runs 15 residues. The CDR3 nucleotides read TGTGCCAGCAGCCCCCTGGGGGGGGAGGCCGGGGAGCTGTTTTTT. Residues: CASSPLGGEAGELFF.

The DNA of the CDR3 is TGTGCCAGCAGCCTAAGGACAGGGAACAATGAGCAGTTCTTC. Its translation is CASSLRTGNNEQFF. This chain links TRBV7-9 with TRBJ2-1, with TRBD1 identical over 8 bases. CDR3 length equals 14 residues. Germline-derived CDR1 and CDR2 are SEHNR and FQNEAQ (reference sequence). The trim removed 5 bases at V and 5 bases at J, leaving 5 bases unmatched.

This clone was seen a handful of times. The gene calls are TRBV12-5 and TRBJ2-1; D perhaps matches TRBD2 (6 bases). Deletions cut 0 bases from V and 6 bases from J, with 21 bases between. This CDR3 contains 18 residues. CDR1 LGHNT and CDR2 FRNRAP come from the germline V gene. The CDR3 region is CASGLVREIGTEANEQFF. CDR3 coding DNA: TGTGCTAGTGGTTTGGTACGGGAAATTGGGACTGAGGCCAATGAGCAGTTCTTC.

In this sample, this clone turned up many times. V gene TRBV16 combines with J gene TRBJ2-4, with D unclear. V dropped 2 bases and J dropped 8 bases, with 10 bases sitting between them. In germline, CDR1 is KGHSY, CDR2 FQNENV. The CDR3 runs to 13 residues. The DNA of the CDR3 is TGTGCCAGCAGCCAAGCTCTTAGAGACATTCAGTACTTC. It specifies CASSQALRDIQYF.